This paragraph reports one TCR beta chain. This receptor's antigen is unknown. No base quality values were provided; no much bigger clone lies one nucleotide off. This entry comes from a study of Ad26.COV2.S vaccination and SARS-CoV-2 variants (dated by TCRdb to 2020 to 2023). Context from the whole study: Vaccine-arm donors were drawn from COV1001, a multicentre, randomized, double-blind, placebo-controlled phase I-IIa trial of Ad26.COV2.S in healthy adults. Dosing of Ad26.COV2.S was intramuscular, at either 5x10^10 or 1x10^11 viral particles, delivered as one shot or as two shots spaced 56 days apart. TCRbeta repertoire sequencing served as the tool for gauging how specific and how broad the SARS-CoV-2-reactive T cell receptors were following Ad26.COV2.S vaccination. The TCR-sequenced set comprised about 30 samples: 19 Ad26.COV2.S vaccine recipients, 5 placebo recipients and 8 SARS-CoV-2 convalescent individuals. Trial participants were randomized into five groups of five: low-dose or high-dose Ad26.COV2.S given once or twice, or placebo on both occasions. Blinding of investigators to trial group allocation was maintained during experiments and outcome assessment.

The CDR3 holds 20 amino acids from the cysteine to the phenylalanine. Of the read, only the CDR3 DNA is kept; its 60 bases are in frame from base 1. Trimmed from V: 0 bases; trimmed from J: 4 bases; junction bases lacking a gene match: 18. The germline V gene yields SGHTA for CDR1 and FQGTGA for CDR2. The immunoSEQ Assay was used to sequence TCRbeta CDR3 regions. After extraction, genomic DNA underwent amplification by bias-controlled multiplex PCR, followed by high-throughput sequencing. Regarding the original processing steps: Collapsing and filtering of sequences were performed to quantify the absolute abundance of each unique TCRbeta CDR3 region. T cell fraction was estimated by normalization of TCRbeta template counts to usable DNA, with usable DNA being measured through amplification of reference genes present in all nucleated cells. Repertoire TCRs were annotated as SARS-CoV-2-specific when V gene, CDR3 amino acid sequence and J gene were exactly matched to a known reactive TCR set. The reference SARS-CoV-2 TCR set was derived from MIRA and filtered for enrichment in COVID-19-positive ImmuneCODE repertoires, a step that removed public or cross-reactive TCRs. Based on the MIRA antigens, annotated TCRs were further analysed at the level of specific ORF or position within ORF. Breadth was defined as annotated unique rearrangements over total unique productive rearrangements; depth was the summed frequency of those rearrangements. Two-sided Wilcoxon rank-sum tests were used to compare TCR breadth between groups. This is the immuneACCESS table as TCRdb keeps it, with only in-frame sequences that have V and J called. A part of the clones is gone; compared with another copy, unresolved V genes explain less than half, and the rest is unexplained. V, J and clone size derive from that table, while D and trimming were established from the DNA sequence. The sample records roughly 400,000 clones, approximately 91% of which are singletons. Of the sample, under 2% falls within the top ten clones.

The treatment or condition label here, explained by the study, means: 15 to 20 received Ad26.COV2.S at low or high dose, single or two shots; several received placebo; per-sample allocation not given. Repertoires of vaccine and placebo recipients were sequenced from samples collected on day 63 after the first injection. Between 29 July and 7 August 2020, Cohort 1b enrolled approximately 26 adults aged 18-55 years at one site in Boston, USA. As a vaccine, Ad26.COV2.S was a replication-incompetent adenovirus type 26 vector that expressed a prefusion-stabilized SARS-CoV-2 spike protein derived from the original Wuhan strain. What the authors observed across the whole study: Vaccine and placebo recipients had comparable non-spike TCR breadth, which fits with the vaccine containing only spike. The study lacked the statistical power to compare responses across vaccine doses or regimens. The authors noted that total T cell responses may have been underestimated by the TCR breadth and depth analyses. Ad26.COV2.S recipients had higher spike-specific TCR breadth than placebo recipients (P = 0.0014). After vaccination, spike-specific CD8+ and CD4+ T cell responses were reported to show substantial breadth.

Recombination linked TRBV7-3 to TRBJ2-3; a stretch of 8 junction bases matches TRBD2. Sequencing was performed on peripheral blood, taken in a trial of Ad26.COV2.S vaccine versus placebo. The origin of this receptor is a person between 18 and 59 years old who received the Ad26.COV2.S COVID-19 vaccine or a placebo. The CDR3 protein is CASSLTGRGRSGRVADTQYF. The nucleotide sequence reads as follows: TGTGCCAGCAGCTTAACGGGCAGGGGTCGAAGCGGGAGAGTAGCAGATACGCAGTATTTT. The entire variable domain, with the stretches around the CDR3 drawn from the reference TRBV7-3 and TRBJ2-3 proteins, is GAGVSQTPSNKVTEKGKYVELRCDPISGHTALYWYRQSLGQGPEFLIYFQGTGAADDSGLPNDRFFAVRPEGSVSTLKIQRTERGDSAVYLCASSLTGRGRSGRVADTQYFGPGTRLTVL.